This section outlines one T cell receptor beta chain sequence together with its context. This record belongs to a study of blood T cell repertoires in COVID-19. Study information: PBMCs, B-cell-depleted T cells, or T cells provided the cDNA or gDNA that made up the material.

In the original processing: Estimation of nucleated cell counts was performed using reference gene primer amplification. TCRdb's table, derived via immunoSEQ multiplex PCR, lists solely in-frame clones and lacks some. V and J calls and clone size are copied from that table; D and trimming were computed from the DNA. This repertoire shows 300,000 to 400,000 clones, roughly 90% found once; its top ten account for approximately 10%. CDR3 length: 14 amino acids. Germline CDR1 SGHTA, CDR2 FQGNSA. J was trimmed by 6 bases and V by 2 bases; bases with no gene match: 4. This TCR came from a man aged 30-40 years with COVID-19, enrolled during active disease. The sequenced material came from peripheral blood. The J gene is TRBJ1-2, the V gene TRBV7-2; 9 nucleotides match TRBD1. CDR3 in amino acids: CASSLLDRGNGYTF. As DNA, the CDR3 is TGTGCCAGCAGCTTACTGGACAGGGGAAATGGCTACACCTTC.